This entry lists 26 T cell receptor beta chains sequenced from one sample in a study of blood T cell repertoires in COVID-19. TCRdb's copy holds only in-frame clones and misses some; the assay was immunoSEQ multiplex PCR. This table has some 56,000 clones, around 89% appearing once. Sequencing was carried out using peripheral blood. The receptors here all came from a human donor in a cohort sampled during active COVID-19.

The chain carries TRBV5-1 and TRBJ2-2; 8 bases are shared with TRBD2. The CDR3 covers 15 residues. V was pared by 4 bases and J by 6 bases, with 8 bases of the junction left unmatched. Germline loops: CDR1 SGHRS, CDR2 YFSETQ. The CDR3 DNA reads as TGCGCCAGCAGCCAAGGACTAGCTACGTCCGGGGAGCTGTTTTTT. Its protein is CASSQGLATSGELFF. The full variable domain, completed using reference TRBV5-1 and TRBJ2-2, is KAGVTQTPRYLIKTRGQQVTLSCSPISGHRSVSWYQQTPGQGLQFLFEYFSETQRNKGNFPGRFSGRQFSNSRSEMNVSTLELGDSALYLCASSQGLATSGELFFGEGSRLTVL.

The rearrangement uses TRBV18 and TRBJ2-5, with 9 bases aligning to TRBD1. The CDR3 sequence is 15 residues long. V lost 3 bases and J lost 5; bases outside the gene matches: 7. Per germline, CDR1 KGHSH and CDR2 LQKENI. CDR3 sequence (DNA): TGTGCCAGCTCACCTGGGGACAGGGACCGGGAGACCCAGTACTTC. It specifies CASSPGDRDRETQYF.

CDR3 protein: CASSLRLTDTQYF. As DNA, the CDR3 is TGTGCCAGCAGTCTCAGGCTCACAGATACGCAGTATTTT. This chain uses TRBV7-8 with TRBJ2-3; no clear D. Deletions cut 6 bases from V and 2 bases from J, with 9 bases between. Germline CDR1 reads SGHVS; CDR2 reads FQNEAQ. CDR3 length equals 13 residues.

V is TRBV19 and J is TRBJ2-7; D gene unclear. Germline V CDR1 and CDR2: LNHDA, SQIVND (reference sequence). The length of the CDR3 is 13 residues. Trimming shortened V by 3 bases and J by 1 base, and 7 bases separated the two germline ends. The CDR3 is CASSISQSYEQYF. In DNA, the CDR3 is TGTGCCAGTAGTATTTCTCAGTCCTACGAGCAGTACTTC.

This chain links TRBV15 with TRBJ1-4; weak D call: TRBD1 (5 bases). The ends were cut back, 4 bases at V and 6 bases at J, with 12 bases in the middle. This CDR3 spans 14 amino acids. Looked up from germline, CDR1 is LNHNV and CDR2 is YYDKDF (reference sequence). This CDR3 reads CATSIGGADEKLFF. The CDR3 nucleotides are TGTGCCACCAGCATCGGGGGTGCCGATGAAAAACTGTTTTTT.

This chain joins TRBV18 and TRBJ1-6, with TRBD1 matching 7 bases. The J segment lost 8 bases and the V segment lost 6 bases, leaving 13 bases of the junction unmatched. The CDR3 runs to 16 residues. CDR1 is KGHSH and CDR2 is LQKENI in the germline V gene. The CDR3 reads CASSPGTAGFYSPLHF. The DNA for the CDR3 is TGTGCCAGCTCTCCCGGGACAGCCGGTTTCTATTCACCCCTCCACTTT.

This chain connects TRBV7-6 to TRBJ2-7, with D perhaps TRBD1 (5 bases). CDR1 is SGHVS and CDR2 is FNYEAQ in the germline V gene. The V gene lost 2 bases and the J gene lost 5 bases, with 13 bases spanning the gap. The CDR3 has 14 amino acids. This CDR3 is CASSLTARVNEQYF. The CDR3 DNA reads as TGTGCCAGCAGCTTAACCGCCAGGGTAAACGAGCAGTACTTC.

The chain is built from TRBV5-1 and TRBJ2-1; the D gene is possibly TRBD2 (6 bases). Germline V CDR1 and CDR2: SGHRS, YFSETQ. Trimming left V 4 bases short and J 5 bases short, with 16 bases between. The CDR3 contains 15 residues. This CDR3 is CASSPGGGSNNEQFF. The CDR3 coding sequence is TGCGCCAGCAGCCCAGGTGGGGGGTCAAACAATGAGCAGTTCTTC.

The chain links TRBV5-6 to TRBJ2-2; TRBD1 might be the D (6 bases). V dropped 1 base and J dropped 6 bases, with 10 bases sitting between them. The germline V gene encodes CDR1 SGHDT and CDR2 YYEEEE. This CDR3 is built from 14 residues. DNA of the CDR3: TGTGCCAGCAGCTTGTTGCAGGGGCCCGGGGAGCTGTTTTTT. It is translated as CASSLLQGPGELFF.

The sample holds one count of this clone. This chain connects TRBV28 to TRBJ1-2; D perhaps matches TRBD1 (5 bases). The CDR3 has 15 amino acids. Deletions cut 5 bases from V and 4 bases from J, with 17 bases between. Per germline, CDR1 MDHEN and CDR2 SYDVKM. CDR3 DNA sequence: TGTGCCAGCAGTAGTCCTAACAGGATCCTCTATGGCTACACCTTC. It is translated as CASSSPNRILYGYTF.

The chain's CDR3 is CASSHRLKGTEDYEQYF. CDR3 in DNA: TGCGCCAGCAGCCACCGACTCAAAGGGACAGAGGACTACGAGCAGTACTTC. This chain joins TRBV4-1 and TRBJ2-7, with 7 bases identical to TRBD1. Germline assignment: CDR1 MGHRA and CDR2 YSYEKL. V lost 3 bases and J lost 3; bases outside the gene matches: 14. This CDR3 contains 17 residues.

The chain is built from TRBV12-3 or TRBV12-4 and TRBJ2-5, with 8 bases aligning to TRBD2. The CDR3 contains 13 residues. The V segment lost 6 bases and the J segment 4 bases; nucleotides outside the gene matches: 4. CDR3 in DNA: TGTGCCAGCAGCCTCGGGGGGGCAGAGACCCAGTACTTC. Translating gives CASSLGGAETQYF.

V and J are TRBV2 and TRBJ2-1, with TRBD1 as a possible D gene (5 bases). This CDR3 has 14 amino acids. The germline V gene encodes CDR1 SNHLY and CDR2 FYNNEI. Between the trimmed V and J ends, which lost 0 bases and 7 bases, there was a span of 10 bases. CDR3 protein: CASSEALDTNEQFF. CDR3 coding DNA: TGTGCCAGCAGTGAAGCGCTGGACACTAATGAGCAGTTCTTC.

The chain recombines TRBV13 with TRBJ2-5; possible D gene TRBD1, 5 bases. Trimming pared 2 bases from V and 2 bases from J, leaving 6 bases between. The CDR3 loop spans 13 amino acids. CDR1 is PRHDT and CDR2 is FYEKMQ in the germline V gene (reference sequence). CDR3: CASSLRGQETQYF. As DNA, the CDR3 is TGTGCCAGCAGCTTAAGGGGACAAGAGACCCAGTACTTC.

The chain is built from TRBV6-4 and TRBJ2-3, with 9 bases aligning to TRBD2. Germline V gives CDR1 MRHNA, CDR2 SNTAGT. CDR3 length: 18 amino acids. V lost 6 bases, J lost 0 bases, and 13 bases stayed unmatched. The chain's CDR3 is CASSPGTSSLSSTDTQYF. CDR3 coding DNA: TGTGCCAGCAGCCCCGGGACTAGCTCCCTCTCTAGCACAGATACGCAGTATTTT.

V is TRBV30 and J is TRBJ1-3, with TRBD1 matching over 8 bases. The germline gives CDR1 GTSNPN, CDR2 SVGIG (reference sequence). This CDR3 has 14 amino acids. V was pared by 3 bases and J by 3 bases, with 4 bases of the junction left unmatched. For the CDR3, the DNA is TGTGCCTGGAGGAGACAGGGGTATGGAAACACCATATATTTT. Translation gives CAWRRQGYGNTIYF.

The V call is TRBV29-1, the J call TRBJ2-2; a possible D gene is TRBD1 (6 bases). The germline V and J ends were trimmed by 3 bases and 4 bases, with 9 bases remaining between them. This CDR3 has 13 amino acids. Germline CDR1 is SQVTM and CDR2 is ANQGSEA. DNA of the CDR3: TGCAGCGTTGACAGGGGAAGCACCGGGGAGCTGTTTTTT. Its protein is CSVDRGSTGELFF.

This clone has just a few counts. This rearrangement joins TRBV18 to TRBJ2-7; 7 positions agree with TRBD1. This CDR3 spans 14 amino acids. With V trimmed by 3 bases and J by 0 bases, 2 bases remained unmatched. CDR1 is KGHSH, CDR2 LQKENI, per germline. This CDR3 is CASSPGQFSYEQYF. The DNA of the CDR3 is TGTGCCAGCTCACCGGGACAGTTCTCCTACGAGCAGTACTTC.

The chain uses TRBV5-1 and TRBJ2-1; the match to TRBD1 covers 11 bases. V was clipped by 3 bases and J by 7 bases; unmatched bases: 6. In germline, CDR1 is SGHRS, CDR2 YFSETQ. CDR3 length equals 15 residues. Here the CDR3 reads CASSSGQGALNEQFF. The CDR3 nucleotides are TGCGCCAGCAGCTCAGGACAGGGGGCCTTGAATGAGCAGTTCTTC.

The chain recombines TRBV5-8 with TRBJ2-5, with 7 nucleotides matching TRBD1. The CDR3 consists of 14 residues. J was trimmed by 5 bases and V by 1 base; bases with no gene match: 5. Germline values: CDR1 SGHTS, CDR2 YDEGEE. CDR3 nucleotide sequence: TGTGCCAGCAGCTTGTTACAGGGGACGGAGACCCAGTACTTC. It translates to CASSLLQGTETQYF.

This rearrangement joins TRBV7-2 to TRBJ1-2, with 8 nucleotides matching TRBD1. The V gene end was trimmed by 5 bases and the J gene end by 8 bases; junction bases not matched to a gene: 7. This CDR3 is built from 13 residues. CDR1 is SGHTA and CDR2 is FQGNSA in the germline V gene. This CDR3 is CASSPRQGYGYTF. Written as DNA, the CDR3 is TGTGCCAGCAGCCCCCGACAGGGGTACGGCTACACCTTC.

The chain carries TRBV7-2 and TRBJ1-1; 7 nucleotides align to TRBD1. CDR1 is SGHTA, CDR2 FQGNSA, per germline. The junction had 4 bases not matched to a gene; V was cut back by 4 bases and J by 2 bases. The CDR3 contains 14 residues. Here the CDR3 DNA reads TGTGCCAGCAGCTCCGGGACAGACAACACTGAAGCTTTCTTT. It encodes CASSSGTDNTEAFF.

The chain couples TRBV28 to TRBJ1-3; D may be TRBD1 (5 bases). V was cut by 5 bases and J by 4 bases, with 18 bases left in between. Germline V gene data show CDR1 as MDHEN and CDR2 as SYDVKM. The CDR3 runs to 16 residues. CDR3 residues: CASSPPTLTVGNTIYF. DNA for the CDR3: TGTGCCAGCAGTCCCCCTACTCTGACAGTAGGAAACACCATATATTTT.

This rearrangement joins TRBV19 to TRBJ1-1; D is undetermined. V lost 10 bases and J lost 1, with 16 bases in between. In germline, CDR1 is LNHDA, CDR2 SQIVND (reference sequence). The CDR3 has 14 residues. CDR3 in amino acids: CATRNPLRNTEAFF. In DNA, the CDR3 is TGTGCCACGCGGAACCCTTTAAGGAACACTGAAGCTTTCTTT.

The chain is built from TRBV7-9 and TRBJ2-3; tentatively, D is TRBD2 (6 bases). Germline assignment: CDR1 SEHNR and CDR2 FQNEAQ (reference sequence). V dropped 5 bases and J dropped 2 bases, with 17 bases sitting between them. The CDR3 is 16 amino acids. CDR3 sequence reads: CASSPRSRGNTDTQYF. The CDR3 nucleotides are TGTGCCAGCAGCCCACGTTCCCGGGGGAACACAGATACGCAGTATTTT. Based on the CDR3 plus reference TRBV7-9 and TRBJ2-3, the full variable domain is DTGVSQNPRHKITKRGQNVTFRCDPISEHNRLYWYRQTLGQGPEFLTYFQNEAQLEKSRLLSDRFSAERPKGSFSTLEIQRTEQGDSAMYLCASSPRSRGNTDTQYFGPGTRLTVL.

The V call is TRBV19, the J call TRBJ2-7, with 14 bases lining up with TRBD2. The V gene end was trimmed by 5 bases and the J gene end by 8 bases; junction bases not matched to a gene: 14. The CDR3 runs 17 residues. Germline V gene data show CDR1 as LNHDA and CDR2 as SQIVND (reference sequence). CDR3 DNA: TGTGCCAGTAGTCCCCGATTGACTAGCGGGGGGGCCGACAAGCAGTACTTC. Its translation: CASSPRLTSGGADKQYF.